This T cell receptor beta chain was obtained from a study of patients and donors after allogeneic stem cell transplantation. TCRdb passed the RT-PCR reads through MiXCR, listing each CDR3 protein once. The repertoire holds some 960,000 distinct CDR3 sequences, with about a sixth as singletons. Sequenced input: blood, either unsorted or a sorted T cell fraction (not recorded which). The sequence derives from a human donor who was either an allogeneic HSCT recipient or a stem cell or donor lymphocyte infusion donor (not recorded which). It is not recorded whose cells these are; they may come from a transplant donor.

The CDR3 coding sequence is TGTGCCAGCGAGCGAAGGACAGGGTTAATCGGGTATACCGGGGAGCTGTTTTTT. Protein sequence: CASERRTGLIGYTGELFF. The chain combines TRBV6-1 with TRBJ2-2; 8 nucleotides line up with TRBD1. The V and J ends lost 8 bases and 5 bases, in that order; junction bases with no gene match: 19. The CDR3 is 18 amino acids. CDR1 MNHNS and CDR2 SASEGT come from the germline V gene.